This section outlines one TCR beta chain sequence together with its context. The data belong to a study of shared clonotypes between healthy human individuals. Trimming took off 0 bases at V and 6 bases at J, with 14 bases between the two ends. Germline assignment: CDR1 LGHNA and CDR2 YSLEER. This CDR3 region has 16 residues. This table comes from immunoSEQ multiplex PCR, and its TCRdb copy is limited to in-frame clones, with some not included. The table includes about 2.4 million clones, 80% to 95% detected once. The chain employs TRBV4-3 and TRBJ2-2; tentative D call: TRBD1 (7 bases). Sequencing was done on a sample of naive CD4+ T cells from PBMCs. Subset described: CD45RA+ positively selected. The receptor's source is a man between 18 and 29 years old in good health. Some clones in this sample may be carry-over from other donors' samples. CDR3 coding DNA: TGCGCCAGCAGCCAAGATCCCGGCAGGGGGGCCGGGGAGCTGTTTTTT. The encoded protein is CASSQDPGRGAGELFF.